A selection of T cell receptor beta chains follows, all from one sample in a study of blood T cell repertoires in COVID-19. Sequencing used immunoSEQ multiplex PCR; TCRdb keeps in-frame clones, though not all of them. This table has 290,000 or so clones, 90% appearing once. Sequencing used PBMCs or T cells enriched from blood (not recorded which). The receptor set was obtained from a woman aged 18-29 years with acute COVID-19. CDR3s include the opening cysteine and the closing phenylalanine or tryptophan. The order of the fields is J gene, clone size, D gene, V gene, CDR3 protein, CDR3 DNA. D genes are given only for firm matches. For some rows the clone size is stated as once, few or many, or as a class when expanded; others skip it.

J gene: TRBJ2-1
clone size: NA
D gene: TRBD1
V gene: TRBV19
CDR3 protein: CASSRQGSSYNEQFF
CDR3 DNA: TGTGCCAGTAGTCGACAGGGGAGCTCCTACAATGAGCAGTTCTTC

J gene: TRBJ1-3
clone size: NA
D gene: NA
V gene: TRBV30
CDR3 protein: CACQPRASPPLTIYF
CDR3 DNA: TGTGCCTGTCAACCGCGGGCAAGCCCACCATTAACCATATATTTT

J gene: TRBJ1-3
clone size: few
D gene: NA
V gene: TRBV3-1/TRBV3-2
CDR3 protein: CASSPADRPSGNTIYF
CDR3 DNA: TGTGCCAGCAGCCCGGCCGACAGGCCCTCTGGAAACACCATATATTTT

J gene: TRBJ2-2
clone size: NA
D gene: TRBD2
V gene: TRBV5-1
CDR3 protein: CASRRGETGGELFF
CDR3 DNA: TGCGCCAGCAGGCGGGGGGAGACCGGCGGGGAGCTGTTTTTT

J gene: TRBJ1-4
clone size: NA
D gene: NA
V gene: TRBV3-1/TRBV3-2
CDR3 protein: CASSRASMEKLFF
CDR3 DNA: TGTGCCAGCAGCCGGGCTTCAATGGAAAAACTGTTTTTT

J gene: TRBJ2-3
clone size: NA
D gene: NA
V gene: TRBV24-1
CDR3 protein: CATSDLPGGLSSTDTQYF
CDR3 DNA: TGTGCCACCAGTGATTTGCCCGGGGGACTCTCTAGCACAGATACGCAGTATTTT

J gene: TRBJ1-4
clone size: NA
D gene: NA
V gene: TRBV27
CDR3 protein: CASSLFWGRNEKLFF
CDR3 DNA: TGTGCCAGCAGTTTATTTTGGGGGCGTAATGAAAAACTGTTTTTT

J gene: TRBJ1-4
clone size: NA
D gene: NA
V gene: TRBV19
CDR3 protein: CASRHTATNEKLFF
CDR3 DNA: TGTGCCAGCCGCCACACAGCAACTAATGAAAAACTGTTTTTT

J gene: TRBJ1-1
clone size: NA
D gene: NA
V gene: TRBV24-1
CDR3 protein: CATKSGIGTEAFF
CDR3 DNA: TGTGCCACCAAATCAGGGATTGGCACTGAAGCTTTCTTT

J gene: TRBJ1-5
clone size: NA
D gene: TRBD1
V gene: TRBV27
CDR3 protein: CASSSGQGRASNQPQHF
CDR3 DNA: TGTGCCAGCAGTTCGGGACAGGGAAGGGCGAGCAATCAGCCCCAGCATTTT

J gene: TRBJ1-2
clone size: NA
D gene: NA
V gene: TRBV28
CDR3 protein: CASSLRGNYGYTF
CDR3 DNA: TGTGCCAGCAGTTTGAGGGGGAACTATGGCTACACCTTC

J gene: TRBJ1-1
clone size: few
D gene: TRBD1
V gene: TRBV18
CDR3 protein: CASSPQQGDNTEAFF
CDR3 DNA: TGTGCCAGCTCACCACAACAGGGGGACAACACTGAAGCTTTCTTT

J gene: TRBJ2-7
clone size: few
D gene: NA
V gene: TRBV7-8
CDR3 protein: CASSQNRVYEQYF
CDR3 DNA: TGTGCCAGCAGCCAAAACAGGGTCTACGAGCAGTACTTC

J gene: TRBJ1-2
clone size: NA
D gene: NA
V gene: TRBV18
CDR3 protein: CASSPSGLNYGYTF
CDR3 DNA: TGTGCCAGCTCACCCTCGGGACTTAACTATGGCTACACCTTC

J gene: TRBJ2-2
clone size: NA
D gene: TRBD1
V gene: TRBV13
CDR3 protein: CASSSERQGYTGELFF
CDR3 DNA: TGTGCCAGCAGCTCAGAAAGACAGGGGTACACCGGGGAGCTGTTTTTT

J gene: TRBJ2-2
clone size: once
D gene: TRBD2
V gene: TRBV11-3
CDR3 protein: CASSLLMWREGWELFF
CDR3 DNA: TGTGCCAGCAGCTTACTGATGTGGCGGGAGGGCTGGGAGCTGTTTTTT

J gene: TRBJ2-5
clone size: NA
D gene: NA
V gene: TRBV21-1
CDR3 protein: CASSKVEGGQETQYF
CDR3 DNA: TGTGCCAGCAGCAAAGTGGAGGGCGGGCAAGAGACCCAGTACTTC

J gene: TRBJ1-1
clone size: NA
D gene: NA
V gene: TRBV29-1
CDR3 protein: CSVDRHYTEAFF
CDR3 DNA: TGCAGCGTTGACCGACACTACACTGAAGCTTTCTTT

J gene: TRBJ1-5
clone size: few
D gene: NA
V gene: TRBV2
CDR3 protein: CASSEAETASNQPQHF
CDR3 DNA: TGTGCCAGCAGTGAAGCTGAGACAGCTAGCAATCAGCCCCAGCATTTT

J gene: TRBJ2-3
clone size: NA
D gene: NA
V gene: TRBV19
CDR3 protein: CASSIRDQATDTQYF
CDR3 DNA: TGTGCCAGTAGTATCAGGGATCAAGCGACAGATACGCAGTATTTT

J gene: TRBJ2-1
clone size: NA
D gene: TRBD2
V gene: TRBV10-1
CDR3 protein: CASSESRLAGVEQFF
CDR3 DNA: TGCGCCAGCAGTGAGTCTAGACTAGCGGGGGTCGAGCAGTTCTTC

J gene: TRBJ1-1
clone size: once
D gene: NA
V gene: TRBV11-3
CDR3 protein: CASSLGGRGYTEAFF
CDR3 DNA: TGTGCCAGCAGCTTAGGGGGCAGGGGATACACTGAAGCTTTCTTT

J gene: TRBJ2-7
clone size: NA
D gene: NA
V gene: TRBV6-5
CDR3 protein: CASSYGEISYEQYF
CDR3 DNA: TGTGCCAGCAGTTACGGGGAGATCTCCTACGAGCAGTACTTC

J gene: TRBJ2-3
clone size: NA
D gene: NA
V gene: TRBV7-3
CDR3 protein: CASSLDRSTQYF
CDR3 DNA: TGTGCCAGCAGCTTGGACAGAAGCACGCAGTATTTT

J gene: TRBJ2-3
clone size: NA
D gene: NA
V gene: TRBV7-2
CDR3 protein: CASSPPGTDTQYF
CDR3 DNA: TGTGCCAGCAGCCCCCCGGGGACAGATACGCAGTATTTT

J gene: TRBJ2-1
clone size: NA
D gene: TRBD1
V gene: TRBV18
CDR3 protein: CASSPQLDRGSYNEQFF
CDR3 DNA: TGTGCCAGCTCACCACAGCTTGACAGGGGTTCCTACAATGAGCAGTTCTTC

J gene: TRBJ2-7
clone size: NA
D gene: TRBD2
V gene: TRBV2
CDR3 protein: CASPTGGVAGAVGEQYF
CDR3 DNA: TGTGCCAGCCCCACCGGGGGGGTCGCGGGAGCTGTCGGCGAGCAGTACTTC

J gene: TRBJ2-1
clone size: NA
D gene: NA
V gene: TRBV7-9
CDR3 protein: CASSLLAVGYNEQFF
CDR3 DNA: TGTGCCAGCAGCTTACTCGCGGTGGGTTACAATGAGCAGTTCTTC

J gene: TRBJ2-2
clone size: NA
D gene: TRBD2
V gene: TRBV18
CDR3 protein: CASSPSGTSGTGELFF
CDR3 DNA: TGTGCCAGCTCACCTTCCGGGACTAGCGGAACCGGGGAGCTGTTTTTT

J gene: TRBJ2-5
clone size: NA
D gene: NA
V gene: TRBV7-3
CDR3 protein: CASSSLPGEHETQYF
CDR3 DNA: TGTGCCAGCAGCTCACTCCCAGGGGAGCACGAGACCCAGTACTTC

J gene: TRBJ1-6
clone size: NA
D gene: NA
V gene: TRBV5-8
CDR3 protein: CASSRRQAQGNSPLHF
CDR3 DNA: TGTGCCAGCAGCCGCCGACAGGCTCAGGGTAATTCACCCCTCCACTTT

J gene: TRBJ2-7
clone size: NA
D gene: NA
V gene: TRBV28
CDR3 protein: CASALGGAPYEQYF
CDR3 DNA: TGTGCCAGCGCCCTCGGCGGGGCCCCCTACGAGCAGTACTTC

J gene: TRBJ2-1
clone size: NA
D gene: TRBD2
V gene: TRBV28
CDR3 protein: CASRKGLAGGGGQFF
CDR3 DNA: TGTGCCAGCAGAAAGGGACTAGCGGGAGGTGGAGGGCAGTTCTTC

J gene: TRBJ1-5
clone size: NA
D gene: NA
V gene: TRBV4-2
CDR3 protein: CASSQDQQGRNQPQHF
CDR3 DNA: TGTGCCAGCAGCCAAGATCAGCAGGGAAGGAATCAGCCCCAGCATTTT

J gene: TRBJ2-5
clone size: NA
D gene: NA
V gene: TRBV6-5
CDR3 protein: CASRIAATRETQYF
CDR3 DNA: TGTGCCAGCAGGATAGCGGCAACCAGGGAGACCCAGTACTTC

J gene: TRBJ1-1
clone size: NA
D gene: TRBD1
V gene: TRBV5-1
CDR3 protein: CASSLGDRGHTEAFF
CDR3 DNA: TGCGCCAGCAGCTTGGGGGACAGGGGGCACACTGAAGCTTTCTTT

J gene: TRBJ2-1
clone size: NA
D gene: NA
V gene: TRBV11-3
CDR3 protein: CASSLRNEQFF
CDR3 DNA: TGTGCCAGCAGCTTGCGCAATGAGCAGTTCTTC

J gene: TRBJ1-3
clone size: NA
D gene: NA
V gene: TRBV25-1
CDR3 protein: CASKFSSGNTIYF
CDR3 DNA: TGTGCCAGCAAGTTCAGTTCTGGAAACACCATATATTTT

J gene: TRBJ1-2
clone size: NA
D gene: TRBD1
V gene: TRBV28
CDR3 protein: CASSLAGQGGGYTF
CDR3 DNA: TGTGCCAGCAGTTTAGCCGGACAGGGTGGAGGCTACACCTTC

J gene: TRBJ2-7
clone size: NA
D gene: TRBD2
V gene: TRBV19
CDR3 protein: CASSTLGLAEGGQYF
CDR3 DNA: TGTGCCAGTAGTACCCTCGGACTAGCGGAGGGGGGGCAGTACTTC

J gene: TRBJ2-1
clone size: NA
D gene: TRBD1
V gene: TRBV6-5
CDR3 protein: CASYKGTGAFGEQFF
CDR3 DNA: TGTGCCAGCTATAAAGGGACAGGGGCATTTGGTGAGCAGTTCTTC